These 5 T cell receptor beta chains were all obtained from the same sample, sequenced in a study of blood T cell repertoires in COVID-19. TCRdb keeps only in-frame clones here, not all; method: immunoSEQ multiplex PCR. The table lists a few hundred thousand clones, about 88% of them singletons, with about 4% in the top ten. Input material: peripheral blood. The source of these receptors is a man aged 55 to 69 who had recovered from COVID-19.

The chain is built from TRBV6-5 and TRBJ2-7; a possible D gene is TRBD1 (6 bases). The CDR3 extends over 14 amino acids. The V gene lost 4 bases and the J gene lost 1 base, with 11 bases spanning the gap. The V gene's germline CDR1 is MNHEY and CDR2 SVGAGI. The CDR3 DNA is TGTGCCAGCAGTTCCTACAGGGCTTCCTACGAGCAGTACTTC. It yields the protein CASSSYRASYEQYF.

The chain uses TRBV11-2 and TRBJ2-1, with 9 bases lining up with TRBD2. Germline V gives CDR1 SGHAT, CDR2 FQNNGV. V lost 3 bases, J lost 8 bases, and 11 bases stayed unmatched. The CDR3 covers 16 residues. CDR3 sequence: CASSLSMAGGRDEQFF. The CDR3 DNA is TGTGCCAGCAGCTTGTCGATGGCGGGGGGGAGGGATGAGCAGTTCTTC.

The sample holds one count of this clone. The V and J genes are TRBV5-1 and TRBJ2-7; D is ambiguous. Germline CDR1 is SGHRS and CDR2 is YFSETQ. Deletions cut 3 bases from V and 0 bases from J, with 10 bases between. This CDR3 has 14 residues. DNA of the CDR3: TGCGCCAGCAGCTCCCTGGGCAGCTCCTACGAGCAGTACTTC. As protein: CASSSLGSSYEQYF.

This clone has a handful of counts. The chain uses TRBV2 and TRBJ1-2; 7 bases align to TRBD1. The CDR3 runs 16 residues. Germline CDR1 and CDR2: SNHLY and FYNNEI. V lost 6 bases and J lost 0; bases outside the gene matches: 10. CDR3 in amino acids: CASRLTGAIANYGYTF. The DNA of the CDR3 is TGTGCCAGCAGGCTTACAGGGGCCATAGCTAACTATGGCTACACCTTC.

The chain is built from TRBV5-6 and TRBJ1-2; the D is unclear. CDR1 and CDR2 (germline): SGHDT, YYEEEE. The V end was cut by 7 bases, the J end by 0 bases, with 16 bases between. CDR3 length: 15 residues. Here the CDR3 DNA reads TGTGCCAGCTCGCCCGGGCAGAGGGCTAACTATGGCTACACCTTC. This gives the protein CASSPGQRANYGYTF.